The clone carrying this TCR beta chain has a count of ten or more. What it recognizes is unknown. The junction does not match germline at one end; this may be a read error. Via MiXCR, TCRdb re-called the 5' RACE reads, giving one row per CDR3 protein. The sample consists of approximately 590,000 distinct CDR3 sequences, 9.6% of them appearing once. This sample stems from a study of identical twins. Study results and limitations: Cord blood beta clonotypes present at high abundance carried fewer insertions; no such pattern appeared in memory repertoires.

The length of the CDR3 is 12 residues. The germline V gene has CDR1 SGHRS and CDR2 YFSETQ. All donors were healthy Caucasians. Another study also made use of these data, one on yellow fever vaccine responses in identical twins.

The receptor's source is a woman younger than 30 in good health. V and J are TRBV5-1 and TRBJ2-3; D remains ambiguous. The source material was PBMCs. CDR3 loop: CASSLTTDTQYF. In nucleotides, the CDR3 is TGCGCCAGCAGCCTAACTACAGATACGCAGTATTTC.